The 31 T cell receptor beta chains below were found in one sample sequenced in a study of cytomegalovirus exposure and HLA in healthy donors. Use of 60 Vbeta and 13 Jbeta primers characterized the PCR. Method: immunoSEQ multiplex PCR; TCRdb's copy keeps in-frame clones and lacks some. The table includes approximately 160,000 clones, approximately 80% detected once. The sample comprised PBMCs. These TCRs come from a woman aged 50 to 65 in good health and CMV-seropositive.

The V gene is TRBV30, the J gene TRBJ2-5; D is uncertain. CDR1 and CDR2 from the germline V gene are GTSNPN and SVGIG (reference sequence). This CDR3 region has 11 residues. Deletions cut 1 base from V and 4 bases from J, with 4 bases between. The CDR3 region is CAWSGRETQYF. Here the CDR3 DNA reads TGTGCCTGGAGTGGGAGAGAGACCCAGTACTTC.

The rearrangement uses TRBV5-4 and TRBJ2-7, with D tentatively TRBD2 (6 bases). Germline values: CDR1 SGHNT, CDR2 YYREEE (reference sequence). The CDR3 is made up of 15 amino acids. V was shortened by 0 bases and J by 3 bases, with 13 bases between the two germline ends. CDR3 in amino acids: CASSLDGGKFYEQYF. DNA for the CDR3: TGTGCCAGCAGCTTGGATGGGGGGAAGTTCTACGAGCAGTACTTC.

This chain links TRBV19 with TRBJ1-1, with TRBD1 as a possible D gene (5 bases). The CDR3 extends over 14 amino acids. Trimming took 0 bases from V and 5 from J, leaving 10 bases between them. Germline V lookup: CDR1 LNHDA, CDR2 SQIVND (reference sequence). DNA for the CDR3: TGTGCCAGTAGTATAGACAGGGCACGAACTGAAGCTTTCTTT. Protein sequence: CASSIDRARTEAFF.

This clone has just one count. V and J are TRBV23-1 and TRBJ1-2; 9 bases map to TRBD1. TRBV23-1 is noted as an ORF with a role that remains uncertain. CDR3 length: 17 residues. Trimming took 2 bases from V and 8 from J; bases not matched to a gene: 15. CDR3 residues: CASSQPGQGLNPLGYTF. The CDR3 DNA reads as TGCGCCAGCAGTCAACCGGGACAGGGTTTAAACCCCCTGGGCTACACCTTC.

The genes are TRBV7-6 and TRBJ2-7, with 14 bases identical to TRBD2. The CDR3 is 15 amino acids. Germline CDR1 reads SGHVS; CDR2 reads FNYEAQ. J was trimmed by 6 bases and V by 0 bases; bases with no gene match: 1. CDR3 sequence: CASSLAGLAGGEQYF. DNA for the CDR3: TGTGCCAGCAGCTTAGCAGGACTAGCGGGGGGCGAGCAGTACTTC.

The chain combines TRBV28 with TRBJ1-1, with D tentatively TRBD1 (6 bases). The germline V gene has CDR1 MDHEN and CDR2 SYDVKM. The length of the CDR3 is 14 residues. V was trimmed by 5 bases and J by 11 bases, leaving 21 bases between them. The CDR3 DNA sequence: TGTGCCAGCAGTATAACCTTAGGACAGCTTGACGCTTTCTTT. Its translation: CASSITLGQLDAFF.

This clone was seen once. The V call is TRBV2, the J call TRBJ2-2, with D uncertain. There are 14 residues in the CDR3. From germline, CDR1 is SNHLY and CDR2 FYNNEI. Trimming took 3 bases from V and 4 from J, leaving 9 bases between them. In DNA, the CDR3 is TGTGCCAGCAGTGAGGCAGAAATCACCGGGGAGCTGTTTTTT. Encoded protein: CASSEAEITGELFF. The full variable domain, its missing parts supplied by reference TRBV2 and TRBJ2-2, is EPEVTQTPSHQVTQMGQEVILRCVPISNHLYFYWYRQILGQKVEFLVSFYNNEISEKSEIFDDQFSVERPDGSNFTLKIRSTKLEDSAMYFCASSEAEITGELFFGEGSRLTVL.

The chain couples TRBV27 to TRBJ1-4, with D perhaps matching TRBD1 (5 bases). Germline CDR1 MNHEY, CDR2 SMNVEV (reference sequence). Trimming cost V 5 bases and J 8 bases, with 21 bases left between them. There are 16 residues in the CDR3. The CDR3 spells CASSHGGGAMGEKLFF. The CDR3, as DNA: TGTGCCAGCAGTCACGGGGGTGGGGCTATGGGGGAAAAACTGTTTTTT.

The V call is TRBV15, the J call TRBJ2-7, with D perhaps matching TRBD2 (6 bases). Trimming took off 0 bases at V and 3 bases at J, with 9 bases between the two ends. Germline values: CDR1 LNHNV, CDR2 YYDKDF (reference sequence). CDR3 length equals 14 residues. CDR3 sequence (DNA): TGTGCCACCAGCAGAGATGGCGGGAACTACGAGCAGTACTTC. Translated, it gives CATSRDGGNYEQYF.

This chain connects TRBV18 to TRBJ1-1, with a tentative D call TRBD1 (6 bases). The CDR3 covers 15 residues. Germline CDR1 reads KGHSH; CDR2 reads LQKENI. Trimming stripped 6 bases from V and 5 bases from J, with 19 bases between. The CDR3: CASSLSAGTQTEAFF. The CDR3 nucleotides are TGTGCCAGCTCTCTCTCCGCCGGGACACAAACTGAAGCTTTCTTT.

This rearrangement joins TRBV7-2 to TRBJ2-5, with 8 bases matching TRBD1. Germline values: CDR1 SGHTA, CDR2 FQGNSA. CDR3 length: 16 residues. With 2 bases clipped from V and 1 base from J, the junction kept 6 bases outside the gene matches. The CDR3 DNA sequence: TGTGCCAGCAGCTTATGGACAGGGAGGTCCCAAGAGACCCAGTACTTC. This gives the protein CASSLWTGRSQETQYF.

V gene TRBV7-8 combines with J gene TRBJ2-1; 8 bases align to TRBD2. CDR3 size: 15 residues. In germline, CDR1 is SGHVS, CDR2 FQNEAQ. V dropped 4 bases and J dropped 2; count of bases not matched to a gene: 4. CDR3 coding DNA: TGTGCCAGCAGCTCAACTAGCGGTACCTACAATGAGCAGTTCTTC. Residues: CASSSTSGTYNEQFF.

The rearrangement uses TRBV10-3 and TRBJ1-2, with 9 bases aligning to TRBD1. Unmatched junction bases numbered 10, after V lost 2 bases and J lost 6 bases. The CDR3 is 16 residues long. Looked up from germline, CDR1 is ENHRY and CDR2 is SYGVKD. CDR3 DNA sequence: TGTGCCATCAGTGAGCCAGTGAAGACAGGGGGAAATGGCTACACCTTC. Amino acids: CAISEPVKTGGNGYTF.

The gene calls are TRBV6-4 and TRBJ2-1; 8 positions match TRBD2. The CDR3 totals 18 residues. The germline CDR1 and CDR2 sequences are MRHNA and SNTAGT. V trimming: 2 bases; J trimming: 7 bases; junction bases outside the gene matches: 16. For the CDR3, the DNA is TGTGCCAGCAGTGACACAAAAGAAGCGGGACTAGATATAAATGAGCAGTTCTTC. Protein sequence: CASSDTKEAGLDINEQFF.

The CDR3 spells CASSYTPLAGGTDTQYF. The CDR3 nucleotides read TGCGCCAGCAGCTACACCCCACTAGCGGGGGGCACAGATACGCAGTATTTT. V usage is TRBV5-1 and J usage is TRBJ2-3; the match to TRBD2 covers 11 bases. Germline trimming cut 3 bases from V and 1 base from J; bases unmatched to any gene: 7. CDR1 and CDR2 from the germline V gene are SGHRS and YFSETQ. The CDR3 length is 17 residues.

The rearrangement links TRBV5-1 to TRBJ2-1; 10 nucleotides line up with TRBD2. The CDR3 is 16 amino acids. Per the germline V gene, CDR1 is SGHRS and CDR2 is YFSETQ. The junction had 8 bases not matched to a gene; V was cut back by 0 bases and J by 8 bases. Here the CDR3 reads CASSLAERGGRDEQFF. For the CDR3, the DNA is TGCGCCAGCAGCTTGGCCGAGCGGGGGGGCCGCGATGAGCAGTTCTTC.

The count of this clone is one. The V call is TRBV9, the J call TRBJ2-3; 10 bases align to TRBD2. Germline V gives CDR1 SGDLS, CDR2 YYNGEE. The CDR3 loop spans 14 amino acids. The junction had 8 bases not matched to a gene; V was cut back by 2 bases and J by 11 bases. The DNA for the CDR3 is TGTGCCAGCAGCGTGGCTAGCGGGAGTGGGAAGCAGTATTTT. This gives the protein CASSVASGSGKQYF. Supplemented by reference TRBV9 and TRBJ2-3, the full variable domain reads DSGVTQTPKHLITATGQRVTLRCSPRSGDLSVYWYQQSLDQGLQFLIQYYNGEERAKGNILERFSAQQFPDLHSELNLSSLELGDSALYFCASSVASGSGKQYFGPGTRLTVL.

The rearrangement links TRBV11-1 to TRBJ2-3; 9 bases line up with TRBD2. Germline V gene sequence: CDR1 SGHAT, CDR2 FQDESV (reference sequence). The CDR3 loop spans 15 amino acids. Trimming removed 5 bases from V and 2 bases from J; junction bases left unmatched: 5. DNA of the CDR3: TGTGCCAGCAGCCCGACTAGCGGCTTCACAGATACGCAGTATTTT. Amino acid sequence: CASSPTSGFTDTQYF.

This clone was seen a single time. The chain is built from TRBV28 and TRBJ2-3; D is undetermined. The CDR3 totals 15 residues. Looked up from germline, CDR1 is MDHEN and CDR2 is SYDVKM. Trimming cost V 6 bases and J 3 bases, with 16 bases left between them. The CDR3 nucleotides are TGTGCCAGCAGAGCCGATTCTAACCCGACAGATACGCAGTATTTT. It codes for CASRADSNPTDTQYF.

V usage is TRBV30 and J usage is TRBJ1-5; 7 bases align to TRBD1. The CDR3 loop spans 16 amino acids. CDR1 GTSNPN and CDR2 SVGIG come from the germline V gene (reference sequence). After removal of 0 bases from V and 0 bases from J, the junction contained 5 bases not matched to a gene. CDR3 sequence (DNA): TGTGCCTGGAGTGTAGGGGACAGCAATAGCAATCAGCCCCAGCATTTT. The encoded protein is CAWSVGDSNSNQPQHF.

This clone has more than one count but fewer than ten. The gene calls are TRBV20-1 and TRBJ1-1; perhaps TRBD1 as D (5 bases). Looked up from germline, CDR1 is DFQATT and CDR2 is SNEGSKA (reference sequence). This CDR3 is built from 11 residues. Trimming took 5 bases from V and 7 from J, leaving 11 bases between them. This CDR3 reads CSAGRQSEAFF. The CDR3 region has the DNA TGCAGTGCTGGAAGACAGAGTGAAGCTTTCTTT.

This clone was found once. The identical CDR3 is also encoded by other nucleotide sequences in the sample. This sequence joins TRBV10-3 and TRBJ1-3; 7 nucleotides match TRBD1. CDR1 is ENHRY, CDR2 SYGVKD, per germline. The trim removed 4 bases at V and 13 bases at J, leaving 10 bases unmatched. This CDR3 is 13 amino acids long. The CDR3 reads CAISGPGQAAIYF. The CDR3 DNA follows: TGTGCCATCAGTGGTCCCGGACAGGCGGCTATATATTTT.

In its sample, this clone was seen once. The rearrangement uses TRBV6-5 and TRBJ2-3; perhaps TRBD2 as D (5 bases). The CDR3 covers 15 residues. CDR1 and CDR2 from the germline V gene are MNHEY and SVGAGI. The V end was cut by 2 bases, the J end by 1 base, with 10 bases between. CDR3 amino acids: CASSYGLPGTDTQYF. CDR3 DNA: TGTGCCAGCAGTTACGGACTCCCGGGCACAGATACGCAGTATTTT.

The V and J genes are TRBV10-2 and TRBJ1-1, with 12 bases aligning to TRBD1. J was trimmed by 2 bases and V by 5 bases; bases with no gene match: 9. CDR1 and CDR2 from the germline V gene are WSHSY and SAAADI. The CDR3 runs 17 residues. The DNA for the CDR3 is TGCGCCAGCAGTACGAGGGGACAGGGGGCGTATAACACTGAAGCTTTCTTT. Amino acid sequence: CASSTRGQGAYNTEAFF.

CDR3 residues: CASLTALYGYTF. CDR3 DNA: TGTGCCTCCCTGACAGCCCTCTATGGCTACACCTTC. V gene TRBV30 combines with J gene TRBJ1-2; maybe TRBD1 (5 bases). The germline V gene encodes CDR1 GTSNPN and CDR2 SVGIG (reference sequence). V shed 7 bases and J shed 4 bases, with 13 bases lying between them. The CDR3 is 12 residues long.

The chain is built from TRBV4-2 and TRBJ2-7; 7 bases line up with TRBD2. Germline V gene sequence: CDR1 LGHNA, CDR2 YNFKEQ. With V trimmed by 4 bases and J by 1 base, 10 bases remained unmatched. CDR3 length equals 16 residues. CDR3 sequence reads: CASSRVGASGSYEQYF. The CDR3 DNA is TGTGCCAGCAGCCGAGTCGGGGCTAGCGGTTCCTACGAGCAGTACTTC.

The chain is built from TRBV14 and TRBJ2-7, with 8 bases identical to TRBD2. This CDR3 has 16 amino acids. In germline, CDR1 is SGHDN, CDR2 FVKESK. V lost 0 bases and J lost 3; bases outside the gene matches: 7. CDR3 protein: CASSQDMRLAFYEQYF. The DNA of the CDR3 is TGTGCCAGCAGCCAAGACATGAGACTAGCGTTCTACGAGCAGTACTTC.

This chain uses TRBV15 with TRBJ2-4, with 15 positions matching TRBD2. CDR1 and CDR2 from the germline V gene are LNHNV and YYDKDF (reference sequence). CDR3 size: 20 residues. V was clipped by 4 bases and J by 0 bases; unmatched bases: 10. The CDR3 spells CATSIEGTSGGPIAKNIQYF. The CDR3 DNA reads TGTGCCACCAGCATAGAGGGGACTAGCGGGGGGCCCATAGCCAAAAACATTCAGTACTTC.

The genes are TRBV19 and TRBJ1-1; 7 nucleotides align to TRBD1. Germline CDR1 is LNHDA and CDR2 is SQIVND (reference sequence). The CDR3 has 17 amino acids. V trimming: 6 bases; J trimming: 1 base; junction bases outside the gene matches: 14. The CDR3 region has the DNA TGTGCCAGTAGCCCGACAGGGTGGGTTAGACCGAACACTGAAGCTTTCTTT. Amino acid sequence: CASSPTGWVRPNTEAFF.

V is TRBV19 and J is TRBJ1-1; 11 nucleotides agree with TRBD1. The CDR3 consists of 16 residues. Germline V gene lookup returns CDR1 LNHDA and CDR2 SQIVND (reference sequence). With 5 bases clipped from V and 0 bases from J, the junction kept 5 bases outside the gene matches. CDR3 bases: TGTGCCAGTAGTGGGACAGGGGGAAAAATGAACACTGAAGCTTTCTTT. Translation gives CASSGTGGKMNTEAFF.

CDR3 loop: CASRVSGPPGYTF. The CDR3 DNA reads as TGTGCCAGCAGGGTTAGCGGGCCACCTGGCTACACCTTC. The chain has TRBV6-5 and TRBJ1-2; D remains unclear. The V end was cut by 6 bases, the J end by 7 bases, with 15 bases between. Germline loops: CDR1 MNHEY, CDR2 SVGAGI. The CDR3 has 13 residues.